This T cell receptor beta chain was retrieved from a study of radiation and T cells in renal cell carcinoma. The time point: blood 2 weeks post-SBRT. Documented treatment: 15 Gy SBRT to primary tumor, nephrectomy 4 weeks later. After removal of 0 bases from V and 2 bases from J, the junction contained 11 bases not matched to a gene. Germline V gives CDR1 LGHNA, CDR2 YNFKEQ. The CDR3 loop spans 18 amino acids. The assay was immunoSEQ multiplex PCR, and TCRdb's table has in-frame clones only and misses some. The sample includes some 130,000 clones, 80% to 90% seen only once; the top ten take approximately 1.9%.

Source: blood, taken from a patient whose treatment included radiotherapy and nephrectomy. The sequence derives from a woman aged 55-69 years with renal cell carcinoma. The chain has TRBV4-2 and TRBJ2-7; 9 bases map to TRBD1. The DNA for the CDR3 is TGTGCCAGCAGCCAAGAGCTGACCGGGACAGGGACTGCCTACGAGCAGTACTTC. Its translation is CASSQELTGTGTAYEQYF.